This TCR beta chain is from a study of cytomegalovirus exposure and HLA in healthy donors. The study, taken as a whole, reports: For most TCR beta V segments, an earlier analysis put the productive rate at about 87% or about 30% of the time. In a later analysis, TCR beta V- and J-gene trimming was associated with a missense DCLRE1C variant.

The CDR3 runs to 15 residues. The germline gives CDR1 GTSNPN, CDR2 SVGIG (reference sequence). V was clipped by 2 bases and J by 2 bases; unmatched bases: 5. On this clone: No antigen is known for it.

The PCR used 60 Vbeta and 13 Jbeta primers. Profiling relied on immunoSEQ multiplex PCR, and the TCRdb table lists in-frame clones only, not all of them. The data contain around 76,000 clones, about two thirds of them singletons. This receptor was identified in a man aged 40-49 years in good health and CMV-seropositive. Sequencing used PBMCs. The chain joins TRBV30 to TRBJ1-5; 8 nucleotides align to TRBD1. As DNA, the CDR3 is TGTGCCTGGAGTCTTGGACAGGGAGGCAATCAGCCCCAGCATTTT. Amino acid sequence: CAWSLGQGGNQPQHF.